One TCR beta chain is described in this entry. V lost 3 bases, J lost 15 bases, and 17 bases lay in between. Per the germline V gene, CDR1 is MNHEY and CDR2 is SMNVEV (reference sequence). This CDR3 region has 13 residues. The repertoire was sequenced with immunoSEQ multiplex PCR; TCRdb's copy has only in-frame clones and lacks some. The profile shows about 74,000 clones, 84% of them singletons. The data derive from a study of PD-L1 blockade in urothelial cancer. The V gene is TRBV27, the J gene TRBJ2-2; a weak D match, TRBD2 (6 bases). The TCR originated in a man in his 70s with urothelial cancer. Sequenced here: PBMCs, sampled around atezolizumab (anti-PD-L1) treatment. In DNA form, the CDR3 reads TGTGCCAGCAGTTTCACAGGCTCGGGGGTGGTGTTTTTT. Translated, it gives CASSFTGSGVVFF.